This TCR beta chain comes out of a study of regulatory T cells in long-lasting Graves disease. This CDR3 contains 14 residues. The germline gives CDR1 SGHRS, CDR2 YFSETQ. With 2 bases clipped from V and 4 bases from J, the junction kept 4 bases outside the gene matches. Sample time point: persistent/refractory GD, antithyroid drugs over 5 years with positive TRAb. PBMC-derived RNA was used for the TCR library. Diagnosis followed American Thyroid Association guidelines for Graves' disease. Construction of the TCR beta libraries employed iRepertoire HTBI primers in conjunction with Arm-PCR of CDR3 regions. MiXCR, applied by TCRdb to the multiplex PCR reads, yields one record per CDR3 protein. The table shows about 290,000 distinct CDR3 sequences, with more than 20% occurring only once.

Sequencing was performed on peripheral blood mononuclear cells (PBMCs), taken when the disease was refractory, from a patient treated with antithyroid drugs. This receptor was taken from a female donor with Graves disease. The J gene is TRBJ2-7, the V gene TRBV5-1; 9 nucleotides align to TRBD2. The CDR3 protein is CASSFFAGGYEQYF. The CDR3 DNA is TGCGCCAGCAGCTTTTTCGCGGGAGGGTACGAGCAGTACTTC.